A single sample is the source of the 23 T cell receptor beta chains below, sequenced in a study of CD8 T cells in ankylosing spondylitis. TCRdb re-analysed the 5' RACE reads in MiXCR, keeping a single row per CDR3 protein. Seen here are 150,000 to 200,000 distinct CDR3 sequences, around 19% observed once, and the top ten hold over 7%. Sequencing input: blood, either unsorted or a sorted T cell fraction (not recorded which). These receptors all come from a male donor with ankylosing spondylitis or in good health (not recorded which).

Only a few counts were recorded for this clonotype. The chain joins TRBV10-2 to TRBJ2-7; 8 bases match TRBD2. The V segment lost 6 bases and the J segment 6 bases; nucleotides outside the gene matches: 10. The CDR3 loop spans 14 amino acids. Germline V lookup: CDR1 WSHSY, CDR2 SAAADI. CDR3 coding DNA: TGCGCCAGCAGAGTCGGGACTAGTTATTCCGAGCAGTACTTC. Translating it yields CASRVGTSYSEQYF.

The chain uses TRBV5-1 and TRBJ2-7, with TRBD1 matching over 9 bases. Germline CDR1 and CDR2: SGHRS and YFSETQ. Trimming took 0 bases from V and 5 from J; bases not matched to a gene: 6. The CDR3 has 15 residues. CDR3 DNA: TGCGCCAGCAGCTTGGATCGGACAGGGGATCACGAGCAGTACTTC. Translating gives CASSLDRTGDHEQYF.

This clonotype has at least ten counts. V is TRBV6-1 and J is TRBJ2-1; TRBD1 matches at 8 bases. The CDR3 has 15 amino acids. Germline V gene data show CDR1 as MNHNS and CDR2 as SASEGT. Trimming cost V 8 bases and J 4 bases; bases outside gene matches: 10. The CDR3 sequence: CASGRVGQAYNEQFF. The CDR3 DNA is TGTGCCAGCGGCCGGGTGGGACAGGCTTACAATGAGCAGTTCTTC.

In its sample, this clonotype was seen a few times. V is TRBV7-2 and J is TRBJ1-1; maybe TRBD1 (5 bases). The CDR3 is 14 amino acids. V lost 0 bases and J 4 bases, leaving 9 bases between the germline ends. CDR1 is SGHTA and CDR2 is FQGNSA in the germline V gene. In DNA, the CDR3 is TGTGCCAGCAGCTTAGCGCAGGGAGGCACTGAAGCTTTCTTT. Its translation is CASSLAQGGTEAFF.

The table lists this clonotype with many counts. The J gene is TRBJ2-1, the V gene TRBV12-3 or TRBV12-4, with a tentative D call TRBD1 (6 bases). V lost 3 bases and J 6 bases, leaving 15 bases between the germline ends. CDR3 length equals 15 residues. This CDR3 reads CASSFVAGEPNEQFF. The DNA of the CDR3 is TGTGCCAGCAGTTTCGTCGCAGGGGAACCCAATGAGCAGTTCTTC.

This clonotype appeared many times. The chain couples TRBV6-1 to TRBJ1-5, with D unclear. CDR3 length equals 13 residues. Germline V gene data show CDR1 as MNHNS and CDR2 as SASEGT. Trimming took off 6 bases at V and 6 bases at J, with 12 bases between the two ends. Written as DNA, the CDR3 is TGTGCCAGCAGCGCCAGACCCGGTCAGCCCCAGCATTTT. Its translation is CASSARPGQPQHF.

V and J are TRBV5-1 and TRBJ2-3; 10 nucleotides line up with TRBD2. CDR3 length equals 16 residues. The trim removed 4 bases at V and 4 bases at J, leaving 9 bases unmatched. Germline loops: CDR1 SGHRS, CDR2 YFSETQ. The CDR3 loop reads CASSRSGRALADTQYF. The CDR3 region has the DNA TGCGCCAGCAGCCGGAGCGGGAGGGCTTTGGCAGATACGCAGTATTTT.

This clonotype was observed a handful of times. This CDR3 is CASSLGGVSTEAFF. CDR3 sequence (DNA): TGTGCCAGCAGTCTGGGTGGGGTCTCCACTGAAGCTTTCTTT. The V gene is TRBV6-1, the J gene TRBJ1-1; D gene unclear. This CDR3 has 14 amino acids. Between the trimmed V and J ends, which lost 5 bases and 4 bases, there was a span of 14 bases. CDR1 is MNHNS and CDR2 is SASEGT in the germline V gene.

Comments on this clonotype: The junction shows a germline mismatch at one end, possibly a read error. The chain joins TRBV5-1 to TRBJ1-1, with D possibly being TRBD1 (6 bases). Germline V gene sequence: CDR1 SGHRS, CDR2 YFSETQ. There are 15 residues in the CDR3. The CDR3: CASSLDPGANTAAFF. The CDR3 nucleotides are TGCGCCAGCAGCTTGGATCCAGGGGCGAACACTGCAGCTTTCTTT.

This clonotype has ten or more counts. This rearrangement joins TRBV20-1 to TRBJ1-6, with D possibly TRBD1 on 6 matching bases. V lost 1 base and J 6 bases, leaving 10 bases between the germline ends. The CDR3 loop spans 14 amino acids. Germline assignment: CDR1 DFQATT and CDR2 SNEGSKA (reference sequence). Here the CDR3 reads CSARVTGINSPLHF. CDR3 DNA sequence: TGCAGTGCTAGAGTAACAGGGATTAATTCACCCCTCCACTTT.

There are many counts of this clonotype. V usage is TRBV6-6 and J usage is TRBJ1-1; D uncertain. CDR1 and CDR2 from the germline V gene are MNHNY and SVGAGI (reference sequence). V dropped 8 bases and J dropped 4 bases, with 11 bases sitting between them. This CDR3 is 12 amino acids long. The CDR3 reads CASESGPTEAFF. In DNA, the CDR3 is TGTGCCAGCGAGTCTGGGCCCACTGAAGCTTTCTTT.

This clonotype was observed many times. V is TRBV10-3 and J is TRBJ1-2; 7 bases agree with TRBD1. CDR3 length: 13 residues. V was pared by 9 bases and J by 7 bases, with 11 bases of the junction left unmatched. Germline-derived CDR1 and CDR2 are ENHRY and SYGVKD. The CDR3 reads CAIWTGAGGGYTF. The DNA for the CDR3 is TGTGCCATTTGGACAGGCGCTGGCGGTGGCTACACCTTC.

This clonotype was counted ten times or more. The chain carries TRBV18 and TRBJ2-5; 9 nucleotides align to TRBD1. The junction had 2 bases not matched to a gene; V was cut back by 3 bases and J by 3 bases. The germline V gene has CDR1 KGHSH and CDR2 LQKENI. This CDR3 has 14 amino acids. In DNA, the CDR3 is TGTGCCAGCTCACCCAGACAGGGGGAAGAGACCCAGTACTTC. Its protein product is CASSPRQGEETQYF.

This clonotype was recorded many times. The chain links TRBV5-1 to TRBJ2-2, with 10 positions matching TRBD1. CDR3 length: 16 amino acids. CDR1 is SGHRS, CDR2 YFSETQ, per germline. Germline trimming cut 3 bases from V and 1 base from J; bases unmatched to any gene: 3. CDR3 region: CASSWDRGLNTGELFF. The CDR3 DNA is TGCGCCAGCAGCTGGGACAGGGGACTGAACACCGGGGAGCTGTTTTTT.

This clonotype showed up just a few times. The chain has TRBV5-1 and TRBJ2-5, with TRBD1 matching 11 bases. Germline lookup yields CDR1 SGHRS and CDR2 YFSETQ. The CDR3 extends over 15 amino acids. V lost 5 bases and J lost 4; bases outside the gene matches: 7. In nucleotides, the CDR3 is TGCGCCAGCAGAAAGGACAGGGGGCTCGGAGAGACCCAGTACTTC. Amino acids: CASRKDRGLGETQYF.

The CDR3, as DNA: TGTGCCAGCAGTGTTACCACAGGGGACACCGGGGAGCTGTTTTTT. It translates to CASSVTTGDTGELFF. The chain links TRBV2 to TRBJ2-2, with 7 bases that match TRBD1. The germline V gene has CDR1 SNHLY and CDR2 FYNNEI. V lost 4 bases and J lost 3; bases outside the gene matches: 5. CDR3 size: 15 residues.

This clonotype was seen a few times. The chain employs TRBV6-2 or TRBV6-3 and TRBJ2-7, with a possible D match to TRBD2 (5 bases). V shed 6 bases and J shed 2 bases, with 20 bases lying between them. The CDR3 spans 16 residues. The germline gives CDR1 MNHEY, CDR2 SVGEGT. The CDR3 nucleotides are TGTGCCAGCAGCTCGAGGAAGGTCGAGCGGACCTACGAGCAGTACTTC. Translated: CASSSRKVERTYEQYF.

This clonotype was detected only once. The chain's CDR3 is CASSPAPSEYEQYF. The CDR3 DNA sequence: TGTGCCAGCAGCCCAGCCCCGAGTGAGTACGAGCAGTACTTC. The chain is built from TRBV11-1 and TRBJ2-7; D is ambiguous. Trimming took 5 bases from V and 4 from J, leaving 15 bases between them. Germline V CDR1 and CDR2: SGHAT, FQDESV (reference sequence). The CDR3 has 14 residues.

The chain is built from TRBV29-1 and TRBJ1-1, with a tentative D call TRBD1 (6 bases). CDR3 size: 11 residues. CDR1 SQVTM and CDR2 ANQGSEA come from the germline V gene. Trimming cost V 4 bases and J 9 bases, with 12 bases left between them. CDR3 in amino acids: CSVVARGQAFF. CDR3 in DNA: TGCAGCGTTGTGGCCAGGGGACAAGCTTTCTTT.

The table lists this clonotype with a few counts. The chain links TRBV3-1 to TRBJ1-5, with TRBD1 matching over 8 bases. V shed 6 bases, J shed 5 bases, and the junction held 9 bases outside the gene matches. The length of the CDR3 is 15 residues. The germline V gene encodes CDR1 LGHDT and CDR2 YNNKEL (reference sequence). Here the CDR3 reads CASSPTGARDQPQHF. CDR3 bases: TGTGCCAGCAGTCCGACAGGGGCCCGCGATCAGCCCCAGCATTTT.

This clonotype has ten or more counts. The chain has TRBV5-1 and TRBJ2-7; TRBD1 agrees at 8 bases. CDR1 is SGHRS and CDR2 is YFSETQ in the germline V gene. The CDR3 length is 15 residues. The V gene end was trimmed by 0 bases and the J gene end by 3 bases; junction bases not matched to a gene: 5. CDR3 region: CASSLVSDRVYEQYF. DNA for the CDR3: TGCGCCAGCAGCTTGGTATCGGACAGGGTCTACGAGCAGTACTTC.

This clonotype came up many times. The J gene is TRBJ1-2, the V gene TRBV28; D possibly corresponds to TRBD1 (6 bases). The CDR3 length is 12 residues. Germline CDR1 and CDR2: MDHEN and SYDVKM. V was clipped by 4 bases and J by 13 bases, with 16 bases between them. DNA of the CDR3: TGTGCCAGCAGTTCCCTTTATACAGGGAGCACCTTC. Amino acids: CASSSLYTGSTF.

V usage is TRBV5-1 and J usage is TRBJ2-5; the D gene is possibly TRBD1 (5 bases). Trimming pared 0 bases from V and 0 bases from J, leaving 15 bases between. CDR3 length: 17 residues. The germline CDR1 and CDR2 sequences are SGHRS and YFSETQ. CDR3 nucleotides: TGCGCCAGCAGCTTGGGACAGACGATCTGGTACCAAGAGACCCAGTACTTC. Amino acids: CASSLGQTIWYQETQYF.